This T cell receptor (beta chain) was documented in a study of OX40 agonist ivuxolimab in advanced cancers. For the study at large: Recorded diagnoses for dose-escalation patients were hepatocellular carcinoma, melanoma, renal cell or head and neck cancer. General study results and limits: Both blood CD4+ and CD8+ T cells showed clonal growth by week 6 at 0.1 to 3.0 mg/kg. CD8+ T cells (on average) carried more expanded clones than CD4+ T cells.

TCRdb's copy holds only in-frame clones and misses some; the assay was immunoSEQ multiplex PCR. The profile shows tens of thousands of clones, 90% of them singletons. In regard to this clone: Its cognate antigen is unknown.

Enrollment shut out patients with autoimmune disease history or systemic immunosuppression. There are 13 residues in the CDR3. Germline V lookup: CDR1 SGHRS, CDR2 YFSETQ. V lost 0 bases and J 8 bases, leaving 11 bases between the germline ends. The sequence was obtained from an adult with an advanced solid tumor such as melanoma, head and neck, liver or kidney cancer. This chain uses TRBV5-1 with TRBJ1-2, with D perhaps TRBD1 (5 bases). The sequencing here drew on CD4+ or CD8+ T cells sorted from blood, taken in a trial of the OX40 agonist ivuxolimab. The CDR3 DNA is TGCGCCAGCAGCTTGGTGGCAGGGTACGGCTACACCTTC. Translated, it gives CASSLVAGYGYTF.